Included here is one T cell receptor beta chain sequence, with context. The antigen remains undetermined. The CDR3 has 14 residues. V was cut by 3 bases and J by 3 bases, with 12 bases left in between. Germline V CDR1 and CDR2: MDHEN, SYDVKM. This entry is derived from a study of cytomegalovirus exposure and HLA in healthy donors. Use of 60 Vbeta and 13 Jbeta primers characterized the PCR. Assay used: immunoSEQ multiplex PCR; TCRdb lists only in-frame clones, some missing. Found here are about 160,000 clones, approximately 84% of them singletons; the top ten hold about 6.3%. Study outcomes and limitations: A later analysis found that most CMV-associated TCR beta chains appeared HLA-restricted. Per a prior analysis, the majority of TCR beta V segments were productive roughly 87% or roughly 30% of the time. Upon later analysis, TCR association rates were observed to vary by HLA locus, being highest for DRB1 and lowest for HLA-C. TCR beta V- and J-gene trimming was later associated with a missense DCLRE1C variant.

V is TRBV28 and J is TRBJ2-7; D is unresolved. The sample comprised PBMCs. This receptor was obtained from a male donor in good health and CMV-seropositive. CDR3 residues: CASSFSAELYEQYF. The CDR3 DNA reads TGTGCCAGCAGTTTTTCGGCGGAACTCTACGAGCAGTACTTC.